The source of this TCR beta chain is a study of T cell responses to AZD1222 COVID-19 vaccine. Study results and limitations: Unmutated regions of variants are reportedly targeted by nearly half of spike-specific TCRs. Donor demographics were predominantly white British with a female majority; clonal diversity may be underestimated.

Turning to this clone: Antigen unknown.

Repertoires were generated with immunoSEQ multiplex PCR, while TCRdb's copy carries only in-frame clones and drops some. The repertoire holds approximately 150,000 clones, with approximately 88% as singletons. Here the sequenced sample was peripheral blood, taken on day 0 of AZD1222 vaccination. The clonotype was recovered from an adult in good health.

CDR3 residues: CASSLAGDQETQYF. CDR3 coding DNA: TGCGCCAGCAGCCTTGCGGGGGACCAAGAGACCCAGTACTTC. The genes are TRBV4-1 and TRBJ2-5, with 7 nucleotides matching TRBD2. V gave up 4 bases and J gave up 0 bases; unmatched junction bases: 2. CDR3 length: 14 residues. The germline V gene has CDR1 MGHRA and CDR2 YSYEKL.